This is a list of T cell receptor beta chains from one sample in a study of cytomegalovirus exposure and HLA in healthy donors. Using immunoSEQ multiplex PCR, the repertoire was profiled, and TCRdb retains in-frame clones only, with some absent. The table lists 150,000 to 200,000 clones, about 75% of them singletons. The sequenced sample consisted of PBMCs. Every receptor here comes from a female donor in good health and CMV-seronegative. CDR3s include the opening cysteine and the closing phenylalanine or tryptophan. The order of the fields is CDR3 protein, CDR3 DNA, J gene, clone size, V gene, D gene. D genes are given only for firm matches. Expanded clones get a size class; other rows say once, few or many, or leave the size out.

CDR3: CASSYLTGAGGYTF
DNA: TGTGCCAGCAGTTACTTGACAGGGGCCGGTGGCTACACCTTC
J: TRBJ1-2
size: once
V: TRBV6-5
D: TRBD1

CDR3: CASSPLATRGHEQFF
DNA: TGTGCCAGCAGCCCTCTTGCGACCAGGGGCCATGAGCAGTTCTTC
J: TRBJ2-1
size: few
V: TRBV5-8
D: .

CDR3: CAWSARGSMGEKLFF
DNA: TGTGCCTGGAGTGCTCGCGGGTCCATGGGTGAAAAACTGTTTTTT
J: TRBJ1-4
size: .
V: TRBV30
D: .

CDR3: CASSSTNREANYGYTF
DNA: TGTGCCAGCTCATCGACGAACAGGGAAGCTAACTATGGCTACACCTTC
J: TRBJ1-2
size: few
V: TRBV18
D: .

CDR3: CASSSLAGAYNEQFF
DNA: TGTGCCAGCAGCTCACTAGCGGGAGCGTACAATGAGCAGTTCTTC
J: TRBJ2-1
size: .
V: TRBV11-2
D: TRBD2

CDR3: CASSGGTSGFYNEQFF
DNA: TGTGCCAGCAGCGGGGGGACTAGCGGTTTTTACAATGAGCAGTTCTTC
J: TRBJ2-1
size: .
V: TRBV7-2
D: TRBD2

CDR3: CASSPPGQGGEKLFF
DNA: TGTGCCAGCAGCCCTCCCGGACAGGGAGGTGAAAAACTGTTTTTT
J: TRBJ1-4
size: .
V: TRBV7-6
D: TRBD1

CDR3: CASSLIGWREGRADTQYF
DNA: TGTGCCAGCAGCCTCATAGGGTGGCGGGAGGGCCGGGCAGATACGCAGTATTTT
J: TRBJ2-3
size: few
V: TRBV7-3
D: TRBD2

CDR3: CASSPGLANYEQYF
DNA: TGTGCCAGCAGCCCGGGACTAGCCAACTACGAGCAGTACTTC
J: TRBJ2-7
size: .
V: TRBV27
D: TRBD2

CDR3: CASSSWTEETQYF
DNA: TGTGCCAGTAGTTCATGGACAGAAGAGACCCAGTACTTC
J: TRBJ2-5
size: .
V: TRBV19
D: .

CDR3: CASSIALGQGHTEAFF
DNA: TGTGCCAGTAGTATAGCCCTCGGACAGGGCCACACTGAAGCTTTCTTT
J: TRBJ1-1
size: few
V: TRBV19
D: TRBD1

CDR3: CASSGGTGGEKEKLFF
DNA: TGTGCCAGCAGCGGCGGGACAGGGGGCGAAAAGGAAAAACTGTTTTTT
J: TRBJ1-4
size: .
V: TRBV11-2
D: TRBD1

CDR3: CASSTSRGEDPHEQYF
DNA: TGTGCCAGCAGCACCTCTCGGGGGGAGGATCCCCACGAGCAGTACTTC
J: TRBJ2-7
size: .
V: TRBV21-1
D: .

CDR3: CASSIGPGTGNGRHGEQFF
DNA: TGTGCCAGTAGTATTGGTCCCGGGACAGGGAATGGAAGACATGGTGAGCAGTTCTTC
J: TRBJ2-1
size: .
V: TRBV19
D: TRBD1

CDR3: CASSFEGGAYEQYF
DNA: TGTGCCAGCAGCTTCGAAGGGGGCGCCTACGAGCAGTACTTC
J: TRBJ2-7
size: .
V: TRBV7-8
D: TRBD1

CDR3: CASSHEREVSEQYF
DNA: TGTGCCAGCAGCCACGAGCGGGAGGTCTCCGAGCAGTACTTC
J: TRBJ2-7
size: .
V: TRBV4-2
D: TRBD2

CDR3: CASSFGSGYEQYF
DNA: TGCGCCAGCAGCTTCGGTAGCGGGTACGAGCAGTACTTC
J: TRBJ2-7
size: .
V: TRBV5-1
D: TRBD2

CDR3: CASVPGFAETQYF
DNA: TGTGCCAGCGTCCCAGGGTTCGCGGAGACCCAGTACTTC
J: TRBJ2-5
size: few
V: TRBV2
D: .

CDR3: CASSTEVVNTDTQYF
DNA: TGTGCCAGCAGCACCGAAGTAGTCAACACAGATACGCAGTATTTT
J: TRBJ2-3
size: .
V: TRBV5-4
D: .

CDR3: CASGDSGWTGSYEQYF
DNA: TGTGCCAGCGGCGATTCTGGTTGGACAGGCTCCTACGAGCAGTACTTC
J: TRBJ2-7
size: .
V: TRBV28
D: TRBD1

CDR3: CASIHRGTGGQPQHF
DNA: TGTGCCAGCATCCATCGGGGGACAGGGGGTCAGCCCCAGCATTTT
J: TRBJ1-5
size: .
V: TRBV28
D: TRBD1

CDR3: CASSQGTSFFGELFF
DNA: TGCGCCAGCAGCCAAGGGACTAGCTTTTTCGGGGAGCTGTTTTTT
J: TRBJ2-2
size: once
V: TRBV4-3
D: TRBD2

CDR3: CSARGLAAQYF
DNA: TGCAGTGCTAGAGGGCTAGCCGCGCAGTATTTT
J: TRBJ2-3
size: .
V: TRBV20-1
D: .